This is a list of T cell receptor beta chains from one sample in a study of identical twins. In TCRdb, the 5' RACE reads were re-called with MiXCR into one record per CDR3 protein. The data show around 1.7 million distinct CDR3 sequences, 25% to 35% seen once. Sequenced sample: cord blood. The receptors originated from a newborn girl in good health. Each CDR3 is given with its conserved first and last residue. Each record gives: clone size, CDR3 length, V gene, J gene, CDR3 protein. Clone size appears in some rows only: once, few, many, or a class for an expanded clone.

-	13	TRBV5-6	-	CASSLKRAYEQYF
few	15	TRBV20-1	TRBJ2-7	CSARRALAGTYEQYF
few	13	TRBV4-1	TRBJ2-2	CASSLRETGELFF
few	13	TRBV25-1	-	CASSEYAGSEQYF
-	17	TRBV20-1	TRBJ2-4	CSAKRLAGGGVKNIQYF
many	12	TRBV27	TRBJ2-7	CASRTSSYEQYF
-	13	TRBV6-1	TRBJ1-1	CASSEVRVDEAFF
-	13	TRBV6-1	TRBJ2-3	CASKGRHTDTQYF
-	16	TRBV28	TRBJ1-4	CASSTPDRAVNEKLFF
-	14	TRBV6-6	TRBJ1-2	CASSYSQGLYGYTF
few	16	TRBV7-2	TRBJ1-2	CASSLASRGWGDGYTF
-	16	TRBV20-1	TRBJ2-5	CSAAGLAGGFDNEQYF
-	14	TRBV25-1	TRBJ2-3	CASSESLAGPTQYF
-	14	TRBV7-8	TRBJ2-7	CAGSPPGQGREQYF
few	16	TRBV4-2	TRBJ1-2	CASSHLRQGGEDGYTF
few	16	TRBV4-2	-	CASSQVPGFRLYEQYF
few	18	TRBV12-3/TRBV12-4	TRBJ1-5	CASSTAGTRGASNQPQHF
-	16	TRBV20-1	TRBJ2-1	CSARDVGREWYNEQFF
-	13	TRBV6-1	TRBJ1-2	CANRPSLNYGYTF
few	16	TRBV27	TRBJ1-6	CASSTRAIGGNSPLHF
-	13	TRBV10-3	TRBJ1-2	CAISPLEIYGYTF
-	18	TRBV12-3/TRBV12-4	TRBJ2-3	CASSLHRTSGSRADTQYF
few	13	TRBV6-1	TRBJ2-5	CASSEVRRETQYF
-	13	TRBV21-1	-	CASCGDNNNEQYF
-	14	TRBV6-5	TRBJ2-3	CASREEGITDTQYF
few	11	TRBV25-1	TRBJ2-5	CASRLSETQYF
-	15	TRBV5-1	TRBJ2-3	CASSLQSPSTDTQYF
many	12	TRBV6-5	TRBJ2-2	CASSYGAGELFF
many	14	TRBV27	TRBJ2-7	CASSSLDNSYEQYF
-	15	TRBV12-3/TRBV12-4	TRBJ2-4	CASSFRLAGENIQYF
-	12	TRBV29-1	TRBJ1-4	CSVVGSNEKLFF
few	17	TRBV4-2	TRBJ2-7	CASSPVHGTSGYYEQYF
few	11	TRBV7-9	TRBJ1-2	CASSFTGSYTF
few	17	TRBV25-1	TRBJ2-5	CASSEYGVAGLQETQYF
many	12	TRBV10-2	TRBJ2-1	CASRSSYNEQFF
few	14	TRBV29-1	TRBJ1-2	CSVDRELANYGYTF
-	16	TRBV6-1	TRBJ1-2	CASSESPAQAYYGYTF
few	15	TRBV6-2/TRBV6-3	TRBJ1-1	CASSYQGNWNTEAFF
-	13	TRBV12-3/TRBV12-4	TRBJ2-2	CASIGGNTGELFF
few	13	TRBV10-2	TRBJ1-2	CASRPTGMNGYTF
many	12	TRBV27	TRBJ2-1	CASGRAYNEQFF
few	14	TRBV7-9	TRBJ1-4	CASSLHSTNEKLFF
few	15	TRBV7-9	TRBJ1-2	CASSESLGQLHGYTF
few	16	TRBV7-2	TRBJ2-1	CASSRSSGISYNEQFF
-	14	TRBV20-1	TRBJ2-5	CSATRLGGEETQYF
many	12	TRBV12-3/TRBV12-4	TRBJ1-5	CASSLREQPQHF
-	16	TRBV28	TRBJ1-6	CASKSMGEWGNSPLHF